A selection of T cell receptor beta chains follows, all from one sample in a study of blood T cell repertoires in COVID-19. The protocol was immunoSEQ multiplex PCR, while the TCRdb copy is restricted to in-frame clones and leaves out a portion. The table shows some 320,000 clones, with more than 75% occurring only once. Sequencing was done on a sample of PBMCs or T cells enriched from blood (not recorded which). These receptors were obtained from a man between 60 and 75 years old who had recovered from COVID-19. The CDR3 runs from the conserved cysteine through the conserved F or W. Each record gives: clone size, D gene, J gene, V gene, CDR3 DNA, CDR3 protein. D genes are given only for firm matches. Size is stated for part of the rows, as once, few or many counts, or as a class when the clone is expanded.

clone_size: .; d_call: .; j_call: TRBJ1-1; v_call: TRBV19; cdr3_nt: TGTGCCAGTAGTATTCCCCCGGGGAGGACTGAAGCTTTCTTT; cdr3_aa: CASSIPPGRTEAFF
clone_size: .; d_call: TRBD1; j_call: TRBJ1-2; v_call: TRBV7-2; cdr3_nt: TGTGCCAGTTCGACCCGTATGGCCGAGGGGGCGCAGGGCTACACCTTC; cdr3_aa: CASSTRMAEGAQGYTF
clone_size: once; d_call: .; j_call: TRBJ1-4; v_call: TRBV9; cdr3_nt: TGTGCCAGCAGCCCACGTGAGGGAAACTTTGAAAAACTGTTTTTT; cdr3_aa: CASSPREGNFEKLFF
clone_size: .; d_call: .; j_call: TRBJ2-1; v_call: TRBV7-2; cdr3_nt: TGTGCCAGCAGCTTACAAGTGGACTCTTCTTACAATGAGCAGTTCTTC; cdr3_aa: CASSLQVDSSYNEQFF
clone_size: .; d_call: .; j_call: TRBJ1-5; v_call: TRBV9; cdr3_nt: TGTGCCAGCAGCGCCTCAGGGTTAAGCAATCAGCCCCAGCATTTT; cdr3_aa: CASSASGLSNQPQHF
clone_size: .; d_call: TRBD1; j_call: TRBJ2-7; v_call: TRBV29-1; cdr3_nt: TGCAGCGGGGGACAGGGAGACGAGCAGTACTTC; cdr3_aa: CSGGQGDEQYF
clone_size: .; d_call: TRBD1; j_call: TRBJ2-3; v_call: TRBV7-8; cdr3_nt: TGTGCCAGCAGCCGGGGGACAGGACGGGAGACAGATACGCAGTATTTT; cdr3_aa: CASSRGTGRETDTQYF
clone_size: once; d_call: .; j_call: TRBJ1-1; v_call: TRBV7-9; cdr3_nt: TGTGCCAGCAGAGCAGGGTACGGCGGAGCTTTCTTT; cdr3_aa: CASRAGYGGAFF
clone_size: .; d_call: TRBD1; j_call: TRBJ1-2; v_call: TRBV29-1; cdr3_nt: TGCAGCGTTGGTCGACAGGGGGCGAAGGGCTACACCTTC; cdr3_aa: CSVGRQGAKGYTF
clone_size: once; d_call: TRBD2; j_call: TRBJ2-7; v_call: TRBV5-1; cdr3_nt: TGCGCCAGCAGCTTTGCTAGTGTCCTAGCGGGAGGGGCCTACGAGCAGTACTTC; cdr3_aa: CASSFASVLAGGAYEQYF
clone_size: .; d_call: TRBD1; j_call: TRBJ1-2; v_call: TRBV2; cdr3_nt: TGTGCCAGCAGTAGGACAGGGAACTATGGCTACACCTTC; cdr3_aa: CASSRTGNYGYTF
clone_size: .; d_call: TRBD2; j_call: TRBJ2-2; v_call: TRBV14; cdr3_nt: TGTGCCAGCAGCCAAGACGCCTTGGGGAGGGGGACTAGCGGGAGAGCGAACACCGGGGAGCTGTTTTTT; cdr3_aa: CASSQDALGRGTSGRANTGELFF
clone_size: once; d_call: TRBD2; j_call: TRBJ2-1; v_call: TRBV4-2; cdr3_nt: TGTGCCAGCAGCCAAGAACTAGCGGGAGGGTGGGATGAGCAGTTCTTC; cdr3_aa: CASSQELAGGWDEQFF
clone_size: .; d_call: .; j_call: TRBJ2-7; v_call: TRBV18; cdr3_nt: TGTGCCAGCTCACCACCGAGGCACTCCGACAGGTCCCTATACGAGCAGTACTTC; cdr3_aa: CASSPPRHSDRSLYEQYF
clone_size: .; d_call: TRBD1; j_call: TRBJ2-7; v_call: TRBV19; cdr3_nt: TGTGCCAGTGGGACCGGGACAGGGGTCTACGAGCAGTACTTC; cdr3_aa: CASGTGTGVYEQYF
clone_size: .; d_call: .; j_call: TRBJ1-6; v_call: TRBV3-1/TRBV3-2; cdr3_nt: TGTGCCAGCAGCCGGAGCTCCGACGGGATGAAGCGCGGACTCCACTTT; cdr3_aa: CASSRSSDGMKRGLHF
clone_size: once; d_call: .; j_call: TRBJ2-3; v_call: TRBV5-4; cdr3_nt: TGTGCCAGCAGCTTGGCGCGGACAATCGATACGCAGTATTTT; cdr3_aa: CASSLARTIDTQYF
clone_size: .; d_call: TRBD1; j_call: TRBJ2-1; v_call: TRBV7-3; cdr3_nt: TGTGCCAGCAGTAATACAGGGGGTGAGCAGTTCTTC; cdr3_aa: CASSNTGGEQFF
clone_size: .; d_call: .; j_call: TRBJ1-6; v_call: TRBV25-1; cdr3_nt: TGTGCCAGCAGTGAGGGTCACAGCTCCTATAATTCACCCCTCCACTTT; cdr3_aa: CASSEGHSSYNSPLHF
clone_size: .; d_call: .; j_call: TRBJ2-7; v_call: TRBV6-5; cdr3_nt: TGTGCCAGCGGTACAGGGGGGGGCTCCTACGAGCAGTACTTC; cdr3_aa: CASGTGGGSYEQYF
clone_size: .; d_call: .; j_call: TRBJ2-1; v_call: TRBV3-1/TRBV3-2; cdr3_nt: TGTGCCAGCAGCGCAGTTCTTGGGCCGTCTGCCCGACGCGATGAGCAGTTCTTC; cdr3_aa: CASSAVLGPSARRDEQFF
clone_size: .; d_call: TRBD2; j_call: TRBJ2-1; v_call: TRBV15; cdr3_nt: TGTGCCACCAGCAGAGATTGGGACATAGCGGGAGCGTACAATGAGCAGTTCTTC; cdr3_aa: CATSRDWDIAGAYNEQFF
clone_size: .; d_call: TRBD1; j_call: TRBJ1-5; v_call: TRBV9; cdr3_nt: TGTGCCAGCAGCGGGGGACAGGGGTTTTTTCAGCCCCAGCATTTT; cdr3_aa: CASSGGQGFFQPQHF
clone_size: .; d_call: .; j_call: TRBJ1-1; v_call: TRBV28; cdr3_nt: TGTGCCAGCAGTTTTGTCTCGCGGGCACAAATGACTGAAGCTTTCTTT; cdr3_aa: CASSFVSRAQMTEAFF
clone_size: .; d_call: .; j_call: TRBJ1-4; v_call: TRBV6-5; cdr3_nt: TGTGCCAGCAGTCCGACCGAGGCTACTAATGAAAAACTGTTTTTT; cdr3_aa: CASSPTEATNEKLFF
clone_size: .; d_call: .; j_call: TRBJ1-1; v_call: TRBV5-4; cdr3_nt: TGTGCCAGCAGCTTGGGGGGAGGCCAATCTATGAACACTGAAGCTTTCTTT; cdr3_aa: CASSLGGGQSMNTEAFF
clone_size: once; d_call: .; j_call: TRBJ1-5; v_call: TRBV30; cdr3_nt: TGTGCCTGGAGTGGCAGGGCGTATCAGCCCCAGCATTTT; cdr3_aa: CAWSGRAYQPQHF
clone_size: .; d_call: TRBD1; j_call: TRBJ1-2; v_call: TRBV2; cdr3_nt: TGTGCCAGCAGATACAGGGGGGACTATGGCTACACCTTC; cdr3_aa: CASRYRGDYGYTF
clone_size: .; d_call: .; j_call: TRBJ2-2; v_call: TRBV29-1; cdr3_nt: TGCAGCGTTGAAAGCTCTCCCAGGGCTGGGGAGCTGTTTTTT; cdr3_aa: CSVESSPRAGELFF
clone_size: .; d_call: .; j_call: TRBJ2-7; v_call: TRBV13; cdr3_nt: TGTGCCAGCAGCTTCAGCGGTACGACCTACGAGCAGTACTTC; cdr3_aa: CASSFSGTTYEQYF
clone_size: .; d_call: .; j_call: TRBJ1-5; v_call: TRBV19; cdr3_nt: TGTGCCAGTAGTATCCGGGAGACTGGCGGCAATCAGCCCCAGCATTTT; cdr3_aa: CASSIRETGGNQPQHF
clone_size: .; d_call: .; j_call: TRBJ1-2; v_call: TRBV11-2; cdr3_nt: TGTGCCAGCAGGGCCTGGGGGCAAAGGTTCTATGGCTACACCTTC; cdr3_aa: CASRAWGQRFYGYTF
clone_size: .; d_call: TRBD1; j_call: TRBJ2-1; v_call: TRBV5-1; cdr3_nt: TGCGCCAGCAGCTTCACAGGGGGAATATACAATGAGCAGTTCTTC; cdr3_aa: CASSFTGGIYNEQFF
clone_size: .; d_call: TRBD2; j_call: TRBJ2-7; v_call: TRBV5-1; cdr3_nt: TGCGCCAGCAGCTTGGCGGCTAGCGGGGGCTACTACGAGCAGTACTTC; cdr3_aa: CASSLAASGGYYEQYF
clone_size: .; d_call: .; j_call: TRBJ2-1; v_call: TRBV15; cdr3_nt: TGTGCCACCTACTCTGGGCTAGCGTTCTCTAGTGAGCAGTTCTTC; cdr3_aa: CATYSGLAFSSEQFF
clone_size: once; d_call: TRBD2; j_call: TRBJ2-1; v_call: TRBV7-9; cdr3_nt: TGTGCCAGCAGCCCGAGCGGGAGGGCCGGGAATGAGCAGTTCTTC; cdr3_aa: CASSPSGRAGNEQFF
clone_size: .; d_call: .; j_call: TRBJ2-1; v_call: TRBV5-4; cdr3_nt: TGTGCCAGCAGCCAGCGGGTGGGCAATGAGCAGTTCTTC; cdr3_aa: CASSQRVGNEQFF
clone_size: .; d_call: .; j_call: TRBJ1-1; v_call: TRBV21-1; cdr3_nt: TGTGCCAGAAACTCAGGGGTCCCTCGGGACACTGAAGCTTTCTTT; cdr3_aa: CARNSGVPRDTEAFF
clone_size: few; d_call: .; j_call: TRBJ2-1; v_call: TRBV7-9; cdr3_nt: TGTGCCAGCAGCTTAAACGAAGGGGGCAATGAGCAGTTCTTC; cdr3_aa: CASSLNEGGNEQFF
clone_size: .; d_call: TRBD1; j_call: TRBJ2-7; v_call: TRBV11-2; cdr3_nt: TGTGCCAGCAGCTACCGGGACAGGAGTAACGAGCAGTACTTC; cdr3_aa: CASSYRDRSNEQYF
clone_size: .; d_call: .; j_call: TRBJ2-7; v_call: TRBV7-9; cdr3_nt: TGTGCCAGCAGTTCCGGGACCTACGAGCAGTACTTC; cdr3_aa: CASSSGTYEQYF
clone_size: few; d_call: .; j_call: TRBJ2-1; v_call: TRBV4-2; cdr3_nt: TGTGCCAGCAGCCAAGATCTTTTCGGTGAGCAGTTCTTC; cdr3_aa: CASSQDLFGEQFF
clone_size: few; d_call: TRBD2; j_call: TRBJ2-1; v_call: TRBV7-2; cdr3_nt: TGTGCCAGCAGCCCATATCCCCGCGGGGGTCTGTTCGGTGAGCAGTTCTTC; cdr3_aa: CASSPYPRGGLFGEQFF
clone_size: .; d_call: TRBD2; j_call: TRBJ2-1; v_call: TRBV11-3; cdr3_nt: TGTGCCAGCAGCTTAGATCTTGGACTAGCGGGAGGTTGGAATGAGCAGTTCTTC; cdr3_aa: CASSLDLGLAGGWNEQFF
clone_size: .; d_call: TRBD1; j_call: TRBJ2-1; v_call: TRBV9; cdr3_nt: TGTGCCAGCGGGACAGGGGGCCGGGAGCAGTTCTTC; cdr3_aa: CASGTGGREQFF
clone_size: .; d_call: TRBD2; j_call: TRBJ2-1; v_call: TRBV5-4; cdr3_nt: TGTGCCAGCAGCAATACTAGCGTGGCCTACAATGAGCAGTTCTTC; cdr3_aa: CASSNTSVAYNEQFF
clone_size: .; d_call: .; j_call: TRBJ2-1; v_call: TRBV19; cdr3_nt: TGTGCCAGTAGTAAATCCCCTAGCCGGTACTACAATGAGCAGTTCTTC; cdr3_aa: CASSKSPSRYYNEQFF
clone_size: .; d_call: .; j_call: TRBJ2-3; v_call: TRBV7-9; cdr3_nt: TGTGCCAGCAGCTTAGGGGCCAGCACAGATACGCAGTATTTT; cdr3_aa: CASSLGASTDTQYF
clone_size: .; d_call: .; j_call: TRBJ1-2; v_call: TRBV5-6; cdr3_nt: TGTGCCAGCAGCTTGGAAGCGAGAGGCTATGGCTACACCTTC; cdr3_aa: CASSLEARGYGYTF
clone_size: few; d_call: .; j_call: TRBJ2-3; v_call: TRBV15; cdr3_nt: TGTGCCACCAGCAGAGCGCCCCTGGGCAGCACAGATACGCAGTATTTT; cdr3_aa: CATSRAPLGSTDTQYF
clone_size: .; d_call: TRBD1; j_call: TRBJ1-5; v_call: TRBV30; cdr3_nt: TGTGCCTGGAGTCAGGACAGGGTCCGCCAGCCCCAGCATTTT; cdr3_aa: CAWSQDRVRQPQHF
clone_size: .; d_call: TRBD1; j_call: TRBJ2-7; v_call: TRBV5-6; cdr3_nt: TGTGCCAGCAGCTTGGGGGGACAGGGGATCCACGAGCAGTACTTC; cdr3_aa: CASSLGGQGIHEQYF
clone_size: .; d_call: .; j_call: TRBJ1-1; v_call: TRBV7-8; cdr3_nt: TGTGCCAGCAGCCGAGAAAGGGAGGGCACTGAAGCTTTCTTT; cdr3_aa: CASSREREGTEAFF